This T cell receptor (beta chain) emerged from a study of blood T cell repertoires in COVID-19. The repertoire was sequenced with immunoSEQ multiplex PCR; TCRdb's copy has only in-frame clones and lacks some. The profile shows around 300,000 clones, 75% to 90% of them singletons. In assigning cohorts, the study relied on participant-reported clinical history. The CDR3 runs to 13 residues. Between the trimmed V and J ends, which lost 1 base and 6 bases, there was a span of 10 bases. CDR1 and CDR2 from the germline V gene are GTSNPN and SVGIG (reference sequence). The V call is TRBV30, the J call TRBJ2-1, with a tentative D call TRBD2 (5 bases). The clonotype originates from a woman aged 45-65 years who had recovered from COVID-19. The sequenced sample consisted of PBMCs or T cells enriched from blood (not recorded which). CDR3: CAWSGGLINEQFF. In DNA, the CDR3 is TGTGCCTGGAGTGGCGGACTTATCAATGAGCAGTTCTTC.